The 14 T cell receptor beta chains presented below share a single source sample, sequenced in a study of vaccination and CD4 T cells after COVID-19. Scientists ran DNA taken from cultured CD4+ T cells through the Oncomine TCR Beta short-read assay for sequencing. TCRdb recomputed calls from the PCR reads with MiXCR, one row per CDR3 protein. The data show approximately 18,000 distinct CDR3 sequences, around three fifths seen once. Which antigens these TCRs recognize remains unknown. Treatment defined: approximately nine-day PBMC culture with coronavirus spike peptide pools or control peptides (ViraFEST assay). Material: CD4+ T cells from blood, cultured in vitro. The receptors come from a human donor who had recovered from COVID-19.

The chain carries TRBV7-8 and TRBJ2-7; 7 nucleotides agree with TRBD2. After removal of 1 base from V and 0 bases from J, the junction contained 6 bases not matched to a gene. The CDR3 extends over 16 amino acids. Germline CDR1 and CDR2: SGHVS and FQNEAQ. The CDR3, as DNA: TGTGCCAGCAGCTTAGGGTTCTCGGGGGGCTCCTACGAGCAGTACTTC. Protein: CASSLGFSGGSYEQYF.

This clonotype came up a few times. V is TRBV10-1 and J is TRBJ2-2, with unresolved D. With 2 bases removed from V and 7 bases from J, the gap between germline ends came to 8 bases. The CDR3 is 13 amino acids. Germline lookup yields CDR1 WNHNN and CDR2 SYGVQD (reference sequence). The CDR3 region has the DNA TGCGCCAGCAGTGAGCAACGGGTCGGGGAGCTGTTTTTT. Translating gives CASSEQRVGELFF.

There are a few counts of this clonotype. The V gene is TRBV20-1, the J gene TRBJ1-2; possibly TRBD1 for D (5 bases). The CDR3 length is 13 residues. Trimming removed 5 bases from V and 7 bases from J, with 17 bases in between. Germline assignment: CDR1 DFQATT and CDR2 SNEGSKA (reference sequence). The CDR3 reads CSAPTGTGSGYTF. The CDR3 region has the DNA TGCAGTGCTCCTACCGGGACCGGGAGTGGCTACACCTTC.

The V and J genes are TRBV7-8 and TRBJ2-7, with D perhaps given as TRBD1 or TRBD2 (5 bases each). Per germline, CDR1 SGHVS and CDR2 FQNEAQ. The CDR3 contains 15 residues. V lost 4 bases, J lost 0 bases, and 13 bases lay in between. For the CDR3, the DNA is TGTGCCAGCAGCTGGGGACGAGCGAGCTCCTACGAGCAGTACTTC. As protein: CASSWGRASSYEQYF.

The chain couples TRBV27 to TRBJ1-2, with 9 bases aligning to TRBD1. Germline V gene data show CDR1 as MNHEY and CDR2 as SMNVEV (reference sequence). CDR3 length: 15 amino acids. V gave up 4 bases and J gave up 4 bases; unmatched junction bases: 7. The CDR3 DNA reads TGTGCCAGCAGTTCTCCGACAGGGGGTGCCTATGGCTACACCTTC. It encodes CASSSPTGGAYGYTF.

The V call is TRBV7-2, the J call TRBJ1-2; 9 positions match TRBD1. The CDR3 covers 15 residues. Germline V gives CDR1 SGHTA, CDR2 FQGNSA. V lost 5 bases to trimming and J lost 0 bases; unmatched junction nucleotides: 4. As DNA, the CDR3 is TGTGCCAGCAGCGTCCGGACAGGGGCTAACTATGGCTACACCTTC. Protein sequence: CASSVRTGANYGYTF. Variable domain in full (rest from reference TRBV7-2 and TRBJ1-2): GAGVSQSPSNKVTEKGKDVELRCDPISGHTALYWYRQSLGQGLEFLIYFQGNSAPDKSGLPSDRFSAERTGGSVSTLTIQRTQQEDSAVYLCASSVRTGANYGYTFGSGTRLTVV.

This clonotype is categorized as medium-sized. The chain is built from TRBV6-5 and TRBJ1-5; D remains unclear. Trimming removed 4 bases at V and 1 base at J, with 11 bases between. Germline V gene sequence: CDR1 MNHEY, CDR2 SVGAGI. This CDR3 contains 15 residues. CDR3 in DNA: TGTGCCAGCAGTTCCCTGAGGGTCAGCAATCAGCCCCAGCATTTT. Its translation is CASSSLRVSNQPQHF.

The V gene is TRBV21-1, the J gene TRBJ2-3; the D call in the table, TRBD2, was not verified against the DNA. TRBV21-1 constitutes a pseudogene. The CDR3 sequence is 16 residues long. The CDR3 loop is CASSKRTSGSIDTQYF. CDR3 nucleotide sequence: TGTGCCAGCAGCAAGAGGACTAGCGGGAGTATAGATACGCAGTATTTT.

The J gene is TRBJ2-2, the V gene TRBV7-2; D not certain. This CDR3 is 14 amino acids long. The V gene lost 2 bases and the J gene lost 3 bases, with 7 bases spanning the gap. Germline CDR1 reads SGHTA; CDR2 reads FQGNSA. Here the CDR3 DNA reads TGTGCCAGCAGCTTACACCCGGACACCGGGGAGCTGTTTTTT. Translating gives CASSLHPDTGELFF.

V usage is TRBV5-1 and J usage is TRBJ2-1; D gene unclear. The V end lost 1 base, the J end lost 4 bases, and 12 bases lay between the germline ends. Germline loops: CDR1 SGHRS, CDR2 YFSETQ. The CDR3 is made up of 15 amino acids. The CDR3 coding sequence is TGCGCCAGCAGCTTGAGGGTGGTGGGGTACAATGAGCAGTTCTTC. Translation gives CASSLRVVGYNEQFF.

The table lists this clonotype with a count of one. This chain uses TRBV30 with TRBJ1-1, with 7 bases identical to TRBD1. Germline CDR1 reads GTSNPN; CDR2 reads SVGIG (reference sequence). This CDR3 is 13 amino acids long. J gave up 8 bases and V 2 bases, and 8 bases lay outside the gene matches. This CDR3 reads CAWSTNRGYEAFF. In nucleotides, the CDR3 is TGTGCCTGGAGTACAAACAGGGGTTACGAAGCTTTCTTT.

Details on this clonotype: At one boundary the junction diverges from the germline segment, which might be a read error. The rearrangement uses TRBV9 and TRBJ2-5; the D call may be TRBD1 or TRBD2 (6 bases each). Germline V gene data show CDR1 as SGDLS and CDR2 as YYNGEE. This CDR3 spans 15 amino acids. The DNA for the CDR3 is TGTGCCAGTAGCGCCGGGGGCGGGATTCTCGAGACCCAGTACTTC. Encoded protein: CASSAGGGILETQYF.

The genes are TRBV6-1 and TRBJ1-1; D gene unclear. V gave up 5 bases and J gave up 3 bases, with 10 bases separating them. CDR1 and CDR2 from the germline V gene are MNHNS and SASEGT. CDR3 length: 13 residues. The CDR3: CASSPRRDTEAFF. The CDR3 nucleotides are TGTGCCAGCAGTCCCCGTAGGGACACTGAAGCTTTCTTT.

The chain couples TRBV7-6 to TRBJ1-2; possibly TRBD1 for D (6 bases). Trimming took off 5 bases at V and 4 bases at J, with 23 bases between the two ends. The CDR3 length is 17 residues. Germline V lookup: CDR1 SGHVS, CDR2 FNYEAQ. The CDR3 here is CASSPGQPPPLRYGYTF. CDR3 sequence (DNA): TGTGCCAGCAGCCCCGGACAGCCACCCCCTCTGCGCTATGGCTACACCTTC.